This TCR beta chain appears in the sequencing data of a study of T cells in localized non-small cell lung cancer. General observations from the study: Sequencing covered just one tumor region, so heterogeneity cannot be ruled out. Adjacent uninvolved lung had the highest clonality, suggesting focused antigen responses. There were a median around 53 of the top 100 tumor clones appearing in adjacent lung.

Sequencing was performed with immunoSEQ multiplex PCR; in TCRdb, only in-frame clones are kept and a portion is missing. The repertoire includes 50,000 to 75,000 clones, approximately 89% of them detected once, and roughly 21% sits in the top ten. With regard to this clone: Its antigen is unknown.

V was clipped by 3 bases and J by 0 bases, with 7 bases between them. This CDR3 has 14 residues. Per germline, CDR1 MRHNA and CDR2 SNTAGT. This chain uses TRBV6-4 with TRBJ2-3; D call uncertain. The sequence was collected from a man aged 35 to 70 with stage I lung adenocarcinoma. The sequenced sample was peripheral blood, obtained before any cancer treatment. This chain's CDR3 is CASSETGSTDTQYF. In DNA, the CDR3 is TGTGCCAGCAGTGAAACGGGCAGCACAGATACGCAGTATTTT.